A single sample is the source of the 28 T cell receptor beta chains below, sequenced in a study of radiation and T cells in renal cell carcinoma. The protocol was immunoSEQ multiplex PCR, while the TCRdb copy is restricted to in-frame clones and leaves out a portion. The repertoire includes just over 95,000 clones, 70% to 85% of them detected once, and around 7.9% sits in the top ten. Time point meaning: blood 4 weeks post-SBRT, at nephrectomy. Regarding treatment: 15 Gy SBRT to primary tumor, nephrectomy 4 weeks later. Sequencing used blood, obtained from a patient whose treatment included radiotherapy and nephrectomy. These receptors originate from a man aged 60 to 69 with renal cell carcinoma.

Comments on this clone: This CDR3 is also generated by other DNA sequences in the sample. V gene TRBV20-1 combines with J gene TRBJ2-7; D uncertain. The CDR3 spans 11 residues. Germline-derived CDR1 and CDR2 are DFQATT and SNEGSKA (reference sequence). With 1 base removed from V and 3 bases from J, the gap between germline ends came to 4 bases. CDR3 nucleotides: TGCAGTGCTAGAGGGGGCTACGAGCAGTACTTC. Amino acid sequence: CSARGGYEQYF.

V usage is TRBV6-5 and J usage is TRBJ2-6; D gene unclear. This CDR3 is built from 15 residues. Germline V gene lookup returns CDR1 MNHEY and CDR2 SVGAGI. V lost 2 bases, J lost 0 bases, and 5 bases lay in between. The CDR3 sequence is CASSYRTSGANVLTF. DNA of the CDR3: TGTGCCAGCAGTTACCGGACCTCTGGGGCCAACGTCCTGACTTTC.

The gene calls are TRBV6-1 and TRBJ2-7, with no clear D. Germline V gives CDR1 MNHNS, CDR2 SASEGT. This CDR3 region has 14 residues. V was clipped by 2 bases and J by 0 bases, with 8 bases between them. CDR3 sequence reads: CASSEFRFSYEQYF. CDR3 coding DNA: TGTGCCAGCAGTGAATTTAGGTTCTCCTACGAGCAGTACTTC.

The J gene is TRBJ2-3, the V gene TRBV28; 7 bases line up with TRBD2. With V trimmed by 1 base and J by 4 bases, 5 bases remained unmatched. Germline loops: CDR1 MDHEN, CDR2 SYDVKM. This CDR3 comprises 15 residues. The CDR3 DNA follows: TGTGCCAGCAGTTTATCGACTAGCTGGGCAGATACGCAGTATTTT. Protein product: CASSLSTSWADTQYF.

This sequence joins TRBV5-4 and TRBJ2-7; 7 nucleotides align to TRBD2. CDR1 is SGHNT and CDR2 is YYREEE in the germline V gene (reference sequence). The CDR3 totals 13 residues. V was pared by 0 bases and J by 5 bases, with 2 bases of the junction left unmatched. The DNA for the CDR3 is TGTGCCAGCAGCTTGGCTGGGAGGGACGAGCAGTACTTC. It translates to CASSLAGRDEQYF.

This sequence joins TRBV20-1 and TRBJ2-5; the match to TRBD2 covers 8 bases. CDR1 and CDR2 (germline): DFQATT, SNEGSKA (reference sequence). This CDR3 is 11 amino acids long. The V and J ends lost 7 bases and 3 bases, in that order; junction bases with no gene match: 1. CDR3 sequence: CSELAEETQYF. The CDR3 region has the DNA TGCAGTGAACTAGCGGAAGAGACCCAGTACTTC.

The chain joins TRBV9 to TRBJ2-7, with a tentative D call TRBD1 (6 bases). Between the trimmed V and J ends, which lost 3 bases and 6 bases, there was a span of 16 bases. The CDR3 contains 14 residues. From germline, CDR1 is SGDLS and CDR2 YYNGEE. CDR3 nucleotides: TGTGCCAGCAGCGAGAGGAACAGGGCCGGCGAGCAGTACTTC. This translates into CASSERNRAGEQYF.

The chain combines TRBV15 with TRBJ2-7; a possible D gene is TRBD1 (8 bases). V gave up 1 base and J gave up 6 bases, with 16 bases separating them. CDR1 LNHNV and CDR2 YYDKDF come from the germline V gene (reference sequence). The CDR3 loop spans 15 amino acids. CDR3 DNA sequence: TGTGCCACCAGCAGAGGGACAGGGAGGGATGGCGAGCAGTACTTC. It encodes CATSRGTGRDGEQYF. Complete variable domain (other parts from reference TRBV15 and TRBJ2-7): DAMVIQNPRYQVTQFGKPVTLSCSQTLNHNVMYWYQQKSSQAPKLLFHYYDKDFNNEADTPDNFQSRRPNTSFCFLDIRSPGLGDTAMYLCATSRGTGRDGEQYFGPGTRLTVT.

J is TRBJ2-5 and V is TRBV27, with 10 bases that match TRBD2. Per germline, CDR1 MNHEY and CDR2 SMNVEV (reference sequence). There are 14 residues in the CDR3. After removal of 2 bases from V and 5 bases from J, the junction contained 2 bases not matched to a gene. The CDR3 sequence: CASSLRGLAETQYF. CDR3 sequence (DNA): TGTGCCAGCAGTTTACGGGGACTAGCGGAGACCCAGTACTTC.

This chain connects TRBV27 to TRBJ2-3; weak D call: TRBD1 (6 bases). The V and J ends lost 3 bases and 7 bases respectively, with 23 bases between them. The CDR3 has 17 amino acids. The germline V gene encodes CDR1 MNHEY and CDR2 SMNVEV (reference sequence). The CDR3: CASSLGARVGQAYTQYF. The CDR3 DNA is TGTGCCAGCAGTTTGGGGGCTCGAGTAGGGCAGGCATATACGCAGTATTTT.

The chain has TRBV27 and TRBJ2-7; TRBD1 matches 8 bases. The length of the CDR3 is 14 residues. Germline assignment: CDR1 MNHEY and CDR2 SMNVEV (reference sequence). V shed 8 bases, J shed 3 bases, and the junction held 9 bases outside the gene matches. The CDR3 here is CASRTQGALYEQYF. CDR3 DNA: TGTGCCAGCCGAACCCAGGGGGCGCTCTACGAGCAGTACTTC.

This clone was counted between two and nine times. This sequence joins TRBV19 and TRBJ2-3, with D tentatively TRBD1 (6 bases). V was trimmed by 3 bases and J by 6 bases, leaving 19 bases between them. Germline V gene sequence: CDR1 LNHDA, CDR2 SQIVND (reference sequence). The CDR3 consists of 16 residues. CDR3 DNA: TGTGCCAGTAGTATTAAATCAAGTCGTCAGGGGGATACGCAGTATTTT. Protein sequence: CASSIKSSRQGDTQYF.

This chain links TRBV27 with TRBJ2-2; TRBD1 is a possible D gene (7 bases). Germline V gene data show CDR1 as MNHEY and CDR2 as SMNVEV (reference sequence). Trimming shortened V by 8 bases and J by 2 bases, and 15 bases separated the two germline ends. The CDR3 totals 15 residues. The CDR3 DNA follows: TGTGCCAGCCGGCTACAGGGGACTAACACCGGGGAGCTGTTTTTT. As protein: CASRLQGTNTGELFF.

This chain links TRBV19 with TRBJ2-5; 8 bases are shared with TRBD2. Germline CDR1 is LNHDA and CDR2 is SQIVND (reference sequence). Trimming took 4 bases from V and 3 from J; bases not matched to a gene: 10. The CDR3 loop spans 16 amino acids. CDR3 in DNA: TGTGCCAGTAGTAACCCAAGAGCGGGAGCGAAAGAGACCCAGTACTTC. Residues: CASSNPRAGAKETQYF.

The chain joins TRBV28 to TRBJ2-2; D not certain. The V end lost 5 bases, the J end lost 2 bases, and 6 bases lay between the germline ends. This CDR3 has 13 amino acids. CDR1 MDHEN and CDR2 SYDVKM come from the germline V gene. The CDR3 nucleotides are TGTGCCAGCAGTCTGCATAACACCGGGGAGCTGTTTTTT. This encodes CASSLHNTGELFF.

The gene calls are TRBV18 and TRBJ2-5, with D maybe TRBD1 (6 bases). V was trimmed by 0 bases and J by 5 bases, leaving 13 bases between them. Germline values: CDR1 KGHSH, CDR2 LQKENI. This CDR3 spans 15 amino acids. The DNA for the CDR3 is TGTGCCAGCTCACCACCCGGAAGGGGGAGCGAGACCCAGTACTTC. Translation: CASSPPGRGSETQYF.

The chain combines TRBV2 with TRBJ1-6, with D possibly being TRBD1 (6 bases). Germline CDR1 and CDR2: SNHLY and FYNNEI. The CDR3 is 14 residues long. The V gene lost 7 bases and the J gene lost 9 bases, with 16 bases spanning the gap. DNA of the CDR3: TGTGCCAGCAAGGGGGTGACGGCAGGTTCACCCCTCCACTTT. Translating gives CASKGVTAGSPLHF. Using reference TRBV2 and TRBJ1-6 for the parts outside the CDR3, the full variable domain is EPEVTQTPSHQVTQMGQEVILRCVPISNHLYFYWYRQILGQKVEFLVSFYNNEISEKSEIFDDQFSVERPDGSNFTLKIRSTKLEDSAMYFCASKGVTAGSPLHFGNGTRLTVT.

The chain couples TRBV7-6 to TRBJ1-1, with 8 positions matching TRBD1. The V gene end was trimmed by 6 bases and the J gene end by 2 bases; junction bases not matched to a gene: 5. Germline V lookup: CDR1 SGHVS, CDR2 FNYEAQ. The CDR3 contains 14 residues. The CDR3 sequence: CASRHGQGNTEAFF. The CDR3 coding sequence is TGTGCCAGCAGGCACGGACAGGGAAACACTGAAGCTTTCTTT.

CDR3 amino acids: CASSFFDKDGNTIYF. The CDR3 DNA follows: TGTGCCAGCAGCTTCTTTGACAAGGATGGAAACACCATATATTTT. The rearrangement uses TRBV7-2 and TRBJ1-3; D not resolved. CDR3 length equals 15 residues. The germline V gene encodes CDR1 SGHTA and CDR2 FQGNSA. Trimming shortened V by 3 bases and J by 3 bases, and 12 bases separated the two germline ends.

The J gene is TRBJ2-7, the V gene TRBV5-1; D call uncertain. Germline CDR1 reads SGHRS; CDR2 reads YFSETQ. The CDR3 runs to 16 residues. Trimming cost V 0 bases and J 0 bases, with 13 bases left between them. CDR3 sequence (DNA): TGCGCCAGCAGCTTGGCCGAGGCTGCTATCTCCTACGAGCAGTACTTC. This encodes CASSLAEAAISYEQYF.

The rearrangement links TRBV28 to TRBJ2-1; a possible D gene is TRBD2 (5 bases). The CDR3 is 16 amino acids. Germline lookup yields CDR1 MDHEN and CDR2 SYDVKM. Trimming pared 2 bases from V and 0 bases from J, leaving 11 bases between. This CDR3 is CASSLLSESSYNEQFF. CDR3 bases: TGTGCCAGCAGTTTACTTAGCGAGAGCTCCTACAATGAGCAGTTCTTC.

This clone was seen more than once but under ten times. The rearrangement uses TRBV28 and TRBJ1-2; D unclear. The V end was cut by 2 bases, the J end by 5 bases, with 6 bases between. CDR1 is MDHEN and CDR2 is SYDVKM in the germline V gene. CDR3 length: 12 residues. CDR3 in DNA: TGTGCCAGCAGTTTACCCGTATATGGCTACACCTTC. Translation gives CASSLPVYGYTF.

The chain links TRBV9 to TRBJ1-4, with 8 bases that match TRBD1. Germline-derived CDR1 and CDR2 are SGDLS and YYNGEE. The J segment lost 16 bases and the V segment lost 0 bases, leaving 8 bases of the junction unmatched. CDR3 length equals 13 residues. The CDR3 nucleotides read TGTGCCAGCAGCGTAGCCCCGGGACAGGCTACGTTTTTT. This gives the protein CASSVAPGQATFF.

The CDR3 sequence: CASSLAGSPLYEQYF. CDR3 nucleotide sequence: TGTGCCAGCAGCTTGGCCGGGTCGCCACTCTACGAGCAGTACTTC. The chain is built from TRBV5-6 and TRBJ2-7; no firm D call. Germline CDR1 reads SGHDT; CDR2 reads YYEEEE. Trimming shortened V by 0 bases and J by 3 bases, and 13 bases separated the two germline ends. The CDR3 contains 15 residues.

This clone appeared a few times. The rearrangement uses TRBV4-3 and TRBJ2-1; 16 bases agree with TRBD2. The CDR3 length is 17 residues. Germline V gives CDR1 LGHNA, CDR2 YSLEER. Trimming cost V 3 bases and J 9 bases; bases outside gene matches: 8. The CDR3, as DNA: TGCGCCAGCAGCCAGGAGGGACTAGCGGGAGGGCCGGGTGAGCAGTTCTTC. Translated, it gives CASSQEGLAGGPGEQFF.

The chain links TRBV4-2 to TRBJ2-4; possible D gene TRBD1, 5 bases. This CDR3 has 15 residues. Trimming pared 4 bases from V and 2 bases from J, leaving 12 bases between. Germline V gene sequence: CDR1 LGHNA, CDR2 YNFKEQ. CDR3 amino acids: CASSPQGMTKNIQYF. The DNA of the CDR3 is TGTGCCAGCAGCCCCCAGGGCATGACCAAAAACATTCAGTACTTC.

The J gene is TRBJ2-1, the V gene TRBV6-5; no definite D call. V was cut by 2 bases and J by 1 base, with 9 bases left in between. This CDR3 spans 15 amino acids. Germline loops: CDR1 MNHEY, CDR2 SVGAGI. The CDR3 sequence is CASSYDFRSYNEQFF. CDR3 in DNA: TGTGCCAGCAGTTACGACTTTCGTTCCTACAATGAGCAGTTCTTC.

The CDR3 sequence is CASNSQGGNEKLFF. The CDR3 nucleotides read TGTGCCAGTAATAGCCAGGGGGGAAATGAAAAACTGTTTTTT. The chain carries TRBV19 and TRBJ1-4; 7 positions agree with TRBD1. The CDR3 is made up of 14 amino acids. The V gene's germline CDR1 is LNHDA and CDR2 SQIVND (reference sequence). Trimming removed 7 bases from V and 5 bases from J; junction bases left unmatched: 7.